The rows below give T cell receptor beta chains drawn from one sample of a study of shared clonotypes between healthy human individuals. Repertoires were generated with immunoSEQ multiplex PCR, while TCRdb's copy carries only in-frame clones and drops some. This sample has about 2 million clones, with approximately 95% found just once. Material: naive CD4+ T cells sorted from blood. These receptors were collected from a man aged 18-30 years in good health. Both conserved end residues are part of each CDR3. Fields, in order: D gene, J gene, clone size, V gene, CDR3 DNA, CDR3 protein. A D gene is named only where the DNA matches it firmly. Size is stated for part of the rows, as once, few or many counts, or as a class when the clone is expanded.

>.|TRBJ1-6|.|TRBV5-1
TGCGCCAGCCGCGGGGGCGACGGGGTCTACAATTCACCCCTCCACTTT
CASRGGDGVYNSPLHF
>.|TRBJ1-2|.|TRBV5-1
TGCGCCAGCAGCTTGGGGGCAAAAGTTAACTATGGCTACACCTTC
CASSLGAKVNYGYTF
>.|TRBJ1-4|few|TRBV5-1
TGCGCCAGCAGCTTCGCCCGAGTCGATGAAAAACTGTTTTTT
CASSFARVDEKLFF
>TRBD1|TRBJ1-5|.|TRBV30
TGTGCCTGGAGCGCTCCCGGACAGGGAAGCAATCAGCCCCAGCATTTT
CAWSAPGQGSNQPQHF
>.|TRBJ2-7|.|TRBV27
TGTGCCAGCAGCCCTCCTTCGCGAGAGCAGTACTTC
CASSPPSREQYF
>.|TRBJ1-1|few|TRBV10-3
TGTGCCATCAGTGAGGACAGAATTAACACTGAAGCTTTCTTT
CAISEDRINTEAFF
>TRBD1|TRBJ1-4|.|TRBV15
TGTGCCACCAGCAGGGAACAGGGGGCGGTGGGAAAACTGTTTTTT
CATSREQGAVGKLFF
>.|TRBJ2-7|once|TRBV7-2
TGTGCCAGCAGCTTAGTTGGGCAGGGATCCTACGAGCAGTACTTC
CASSLVGQGSYEQYF
>TRBD1|TRBJ1-6|.|TRBV4-2
TGTGCCAGCAGCCGCCGGACAGGGGATCTTTCACCCCTCCACTTT
CASSRRTGDLSPLHF
>TRBD1|TRBJ2-2|.|TRBV7-2
TGTGCCAGCGTGTGGGGACAGGGGTATAACACCGGGGAGCTGTTTTTT
CASVWGQGYNTGELFF
>TRBD1|TRBJ2-7|.|TRBV7-2
TGTGCCAGCAGCTCCCGACAGGGGAACTACGAGCAGTACTTC
CASSSRQGNYEQYF
>.|TRBJ1-2|.|TRBV15
TGTGCCACCAGCAGAGTTCTGGCTAACTATGGCTACACCTTC
CATSRVLANYGYTF
>TRBD1|TRBJ2-5|.|TRBV5-1
TGCGCCAGCAGCGTTACGGGACAGGAGACCCAGTACTTC
CASSVTGQETQYF
>TRBD2|TRBJ2-2|.|TRBV9
TGTGCCAGCAGCGTAATAGCGGGGGCTGCGAACACCGGGGAGCTGTTTTTT
CASSVIAGAANTGELFF
>.|TRBJ2-2|.|TRBV5-1
TGCGCCAGCAGCACAACACCGAACACCGGGGAGCTGTTTTTT
CASSTTPNTGELFF
>.|TRBJ1-1|.|TRBV7-9
TGTGCCAGCAGCATAATAGCAAAGAACACTGAAGCTTTCTTT
CASSIIAKNTEAFF
>.|TRBJ2-5|.|TRBV7-2
TGTGCCAGCAGCTTCGAGGGCCTGGAGACCCAGTACTTC
CASSFEGLETQYF
>.|TRBJ2-4|.|TRBV6-5
TGTGCCAGCTCTCCAGAGAAGGCCAAAAACATTCAGTACTTC
CASSPEKAKNIQYF
>TRBD2|TRBJ2-1|.|TRBV28
TGTGCCAGCAGTTTACTAGCGGGGGACGTCTACAATGAGCAGTTCTTC
CASSLLAGDVYNEQFF
>.|TRBJ2-7|.|TRBV7-9
TGTGCCAGCAGCTCGTCGACTAGTTACGAGCAGTACTTC
CASSSSTSYEQYF
>.|TRBJ2-1|.|TRBV6-5
TGTGCCAGCAGTTCCCGGTCCCACAATGAGCAGTTCTTC
CASSSRSHNEQFF
>.|TRBJ2-7|.|TRBV7-8
TGTGCCAGCAGCTTAGCAACTGGCTCCTACGAGCAGTACTTC
CASSLATGSYEQYF
>TRBD1|TRBJ2-7|.|TRBV19
TGTGCCAGTAGTTTGGGACAGTTCTACGAGCAGTACTTC
CASSLGQFYEQYF
>.|TRBJ1-1|.|TRBV6-1
TGTGCCAGCAGTGGGTTCCGCCAGAACACTGAAGCTTTCTTT
CASSGFRQNTEAFF
>.|TRBJ1-2|.|TRBV6-1
TGTGCCAGCAGTCGGTACACCTTC
CASSRYTF
>TRBD1|TRBJ2-3|.|TRBV6-6
TGTGCCAGCAGTTCAGGGGGTCGGAGCACAGATACGCAGTATTTT
CASSSGGRSTDTQYF
>.|TRBJ2-2|once|TRBV2
TGTGCCAGCAGCTCCGACGGCGGGGAGCTGTTTTTT
CASSSDGGELFF
>TRBD2|TRBJ2-1|.|TRBV9
TGTGCCAGCAGCTTTAGCGGGGGGGGCTCCAATGAGCAGTTCTTC
CASSFSGGGSNEQFF
>.|TRBJ2-1|.|TRBV2
TGTGCCAGCAGTCTCCCAGCTCGGACCTACAATGAGCAGTTCTTC
CASSLPARTYNEQFF
>.|TRBJ2-1|.|TRBV29-1
TGCAGCCTCCAGTCGGTATCCTACAATGAGCAGTTCTTC
CSLQSVSYNEQFF
>.|TRBJ1-2|.|TRBV29-1
TGCAGCGCCGGACAGAACTATGGCTACACCTTC
CSAGQNYGYTF
>TRBD1|TRBJ2-1|.|TRBV11-2
TGTGCCAGCAGGGTCCCGTTTATGGGGACAGTTCAGGATGAGCAGTTCTTC
CASRVPFMGTVQDEQFF
>.|TRBJ2-1|.|TRBV7-6
TGTGCCAGCAGGAGGTCCATAATAGGTGGAGGTGAGCAGTTCTTC
CASRRSIIGGGEQFF
>.|TRBJ2-5|.|TRBV5-1
TGCGCCAGCAGCTTGGGAAGGGGGGCAGAGACCCAGTACTTC
CASSLGRGAETQYF
>TRBD2|TRBJ2-7|once|TRBV5-1
TGCGCCAGCAGCTTGGATACTAGCGGGATCTACGAGCAGTACTTC
CASSLDTSGIYEQYF
>.|TRBJ2-5|.|TRBV15
TGTGCCACCAGCACTTTACTAGAGCCTTGGGGGACCCAGTACTTC
CATSTLLEPWGTQYF
>.|TRBJ1-5|.|TRBV5-6
TGTGCCAGCAGCTTGGGCACAGTCGACAATCAGCCCCAGCATTTT
CASSLGTVDNQPQHF
>.|TRBJ1-4|.|TRBV28
TGTGCCAGCAGTATGGGGGGGGATGAAAAACTGTTTTTT
CASSMGGDEKLFF
>TRBD2|TRBJ2-2|.|TRBV7-3
TGTGCCAGCAGCAACGGACTAGCAGCGAACACCGGGGAGCTGTTTTTT
CASSNGLAANTGELFF
>.|TRBJ2-4|.|TRBV27
TGTGCCAGCAGTTGGGTCGCCGGGACCTCGGGGAGGGCCAAAAACATTCAGTACTTC
CASSWVAGTSGRAKNIQYF
>.|TRBJ2-4|.|TRBV9
TGTGCCAGCAGCGTTGACGGCACCCTGGGAAACATTCAGTACTTC
CASSVDGTLGNIQYF
>TRBD1|TRBJ2-2|.|TRBV11-2
TGTGCCAGCAGCTTACAGGGGGCCGGGGAGCTGTTTTTT
CASSLQGAGELFF
>TRBD1|TRBJ2-5|.|TRBV11-2
TGTGCCAGCAGCTTACCTCACTCGACAGGGCAAGAGACCCAGTACTTC
CASSLPHSTGQETQYF
>TRBD1|TRBJ1-4|.|TRBV6-5
TGTGCCAGCAGTTACGGCGGGACAGGGGGAGAAAAACTGTTTTTT
CASSYGGTGGEKLFF
>.|TRBJ1-6|once|TRBV10-3
TGTGCCATCACGAACAACGGAAATTCACCCCTCCACTTT
CAITNNGNSPLHF
>.|TRBJ2-7|.|TRBV5-8
TGTGCCAGCAGCTCGGACAGGAGGGAAGGGAAGCCCGAGCAGTACTTC
CASSSDRREGKPEQYF
>.|TRBJ2-3|.|TRBV9
TGTGCCAGCAGCCCTTCCGGCCACATCAATACAGATACGCAGTATTTT
CASSPSGHINTDTQYF
>.|TRBJ2-2|.|TRBV19
TGTGCCAGTAGTATATTGGGGAATCGGGGCACCCACACCGGGGAGCTGTTTTTT
CASSILGNRGTHTGELFF
>.|TRBJ2-6|.|TRBV18
TGTGCCAGCTCACGGGTCGGGGACTCTGGGGCCAACGTCCTGACTTTC
CASSRVGDSGANVLTF
>TRBD1|TRBJ1-2|.|TRBV4-1
TGCGCCAGCAGCCGGACAGGGGATTACTATGGCTACACCTTC
CASSRTGDYYGYTF
>TRBD2|TRBJ2-7|.|TRBV4-1
TGCGCCAGCAGCCAAGATAGGATAGCGGGGGCCTACGAGCAGTACTTC
CASSQDRIAGAYEQYF
>.|TRBJ2-7|.|TRBV6-9
TGTGCCAACCAAAATACCCCCGGGACTCGCCGGGAGGAGCAGTACTTC
CANQNTPGTRREEQYF
>TRBD1|TRBJ1-2|.|TRBV19
TGTGCCAGTAGTCTGGGGACAGCCAACTATGGCTACACCTTC
CASSLGTANYGYTF
>.|TRBJ1-2|.|TRBV27
TGTGCCAGCAGTTTTGAGGGGCGCGGCTACACCTTC
CASSFEGRGYTF
>.|TRBJ1-1|.|TRBV30
TGTGCCTGGAGATATCTGAACACTGAAGCTTTCTTT
CAWRYLNTEAFF
>.|TRBJ1-1|.|TRBV10-3
TGTGCCATCAGTGCACCAGGGAACACTGAAGCTTTCTTT
CAISAPGNTEAFF
>TRBD2|TRBJ2-1|.|TRBV9
TGTGCCAGCAGCGTAAGCGGGAGGCCGAGGAATGAGCAGTTCTTC
CASSVSGRPRNEQFF
>.|TRBJ1-3|.|TRBV27
TGTGCCAGCAGTTTCAGGACTGGAAACACCATATATTTT
CASSFRTGNTIYF
>.|TRBJ1-1|.|TRBV27
TGTGCCAGCAGTTCCCCTCAGGGTCCGAATGCTTTCTTT
CASSSPQGPNAFF